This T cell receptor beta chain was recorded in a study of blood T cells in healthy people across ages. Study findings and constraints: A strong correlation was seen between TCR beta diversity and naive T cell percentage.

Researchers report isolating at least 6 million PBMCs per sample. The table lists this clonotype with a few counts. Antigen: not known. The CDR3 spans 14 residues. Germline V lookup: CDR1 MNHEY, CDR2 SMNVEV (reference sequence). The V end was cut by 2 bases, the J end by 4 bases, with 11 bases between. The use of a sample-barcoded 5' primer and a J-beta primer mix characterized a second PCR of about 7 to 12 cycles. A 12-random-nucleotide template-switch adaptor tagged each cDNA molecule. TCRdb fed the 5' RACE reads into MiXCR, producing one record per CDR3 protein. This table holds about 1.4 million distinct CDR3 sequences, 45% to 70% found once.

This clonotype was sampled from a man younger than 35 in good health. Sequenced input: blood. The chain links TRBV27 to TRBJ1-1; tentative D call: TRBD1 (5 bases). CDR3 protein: CASSLGAGGTEAFF. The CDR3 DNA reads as TGTGCCAGCAGTTTAGGGGCAGGTGGCACTGAAGCTTTCTTT.